Sequencing of this T cell receptor beta chain was carried out in a study of cytomegalovirus exposure and HLA in healthy donors. The study, taken as a whole, reports: TCR beta sequences reportedly predicted the HLA-A and HLA-B alleles of most subjects accurately. Later analysis suggested links between common viral pathogens and several top significant clusters.

A note on this clone: Its antigen is unknown.

Per the germline V gene, CDR1 is MNHEY and CDR2 is SMNVEV (reference sequence). With 7 bases clipped from V and 5 bases from J, the junction kept 9 bases outside the gene matches. The CDR3 length is 15 residues. PCR was performed using 60 Vbeta and 13 Jbeta primers. Profiling relied on immunoSEQ multiplex PCR, and the TCRdb table lists in-frame clones only, not all of them. The sample contains about 120,000 clones, over 65% of which appear only once. This TCR came from a man aged 25 to 45 in good health and CMV-seropositive. This chain links TRBV27 with TRBJ2-3; 10 bases map to TRBD2. Sequences were obtained from PBMCs. CDR3 sequence (DNA): TGTGCCAGCACCGCAGCGGGAGGGCCGGTAGATACGCAGTATTTT. As protein: CASTAAGGPVDTQYF.